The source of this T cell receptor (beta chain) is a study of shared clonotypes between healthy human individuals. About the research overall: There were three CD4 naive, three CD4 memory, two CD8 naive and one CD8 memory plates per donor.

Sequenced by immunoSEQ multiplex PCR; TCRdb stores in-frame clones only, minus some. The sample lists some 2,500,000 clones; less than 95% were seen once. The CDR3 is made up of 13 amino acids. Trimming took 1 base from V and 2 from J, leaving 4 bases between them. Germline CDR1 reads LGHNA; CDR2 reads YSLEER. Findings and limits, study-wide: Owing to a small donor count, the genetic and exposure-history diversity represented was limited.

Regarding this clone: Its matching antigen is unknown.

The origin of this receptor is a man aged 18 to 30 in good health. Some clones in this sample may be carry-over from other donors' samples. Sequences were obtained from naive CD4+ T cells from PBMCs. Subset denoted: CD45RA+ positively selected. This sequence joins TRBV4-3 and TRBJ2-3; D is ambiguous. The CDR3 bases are TGCGCCAGCAGCCAAGGACACACAGATACGCAGTATTTT. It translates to CASSQGHTDTQYF.